The 18 T cell receptor beta chains in this list originate from one sample, sequenced in a study of blood T cell repertoires in COVID-19. Only in-frame clones appear in the TCRdb table, and some are missing; sequencing was by immunoSEQ multiplex PCR. The sample carries about 35,000 clones, approximately 85% recorded once. The material sequenced was peripheral blood. The receptors originated from a man between 60 and 75 years old with active or convalescent COVID-19.

A word on this clone: Other DNA sequences of this sample code for an identical CDR3. CDR3: CASSMGGASTDTQYF. Written as DNA, the CDR3 is TGTGCCAGTAGTATGGGCGGGGCTAGCACAGATACGCAGTATTTT. The V gene is TRBV19, the J gene TRBJ2-3, with D maybe TRBD2 (6 bases). The V end lost 3 bases, the J end lost 0 bases, and 10 bases lay between the germline ends. The CDR3 is 15 amino acids. CDR1 LNHDA and CDR2 SQIVND come from the germline V gene (reference sequence).

The chain joins TRBV19 to TRBJ2-1, with 10 bases fitting TRBD2. The CDR3 covers 15 residues. Germline V gene lookup returns CDR1 LNHDA and CDR2 SQIVND (reference sequence). Trimming cost V 5 bases and J 8 bases; bases outside gene matches: 9. The CDR3 loop reads CASSPLAGESHEQFF. CDR3 DNA: TGTGCCAGTAGTCCCCTAGCGGGAGAGTCCCATGAGCAGTTCTTC.

The genes are TRBV18 and TRBJ1-4, with D uncertain. V lost 3 bases, J lost 5 bases, and 13 bases lay in between. The CDR3 length is 15 residues. Per the germline V gene, CDR1 is KGHSH and CDR2 is LQKENI. CDR3 DNA sequence: TGTGCCAGCTCACCGCGCGGGCGGGGAAATGAAAAACTGTTTTTT. Amino acids: CASSPRGRGNEKLFF.

The chain combines TRBV11-2 with TRBJ2-5, with D unresolved. Trimming pared 5 bases from V and 1 base from J, leaving 5 bases between. This CDR3 contains 12 residues. Germline V gives CDR1 SGHAT, CDR2 FQNNGV. The DNA for the CDR3 is TGTGCCAGCAGCCAATTCCAAGAGACCCAGTACTTC. The encoded protein is CASSQFQETQYF.

The chain links TRBV6-5 to TRBJ2-2; D is uncertain. CDR1 is MNHEY and CDR2 is SVGAGI in the germline V gene. CDR3 size: 11 residues. The V and J ends lost 8 bases and 8 bases respectively, with 9 bases between them. The CDR3 here is CASHSRGELFF. Here the CDR3 DNA reads TGTGCCAGCCACAGCCGGGGGGAGCTGTTTTTT.

The chain combines TRBV3-1 (or the pseudogene TRBV3-2) with TRBJ1-4; D is uncertain. Germline V gene data show CDR1 as LGHDT and CDR2 as YNNKEL (reference sequence). V shed 1 base and J shed 4 bases, with 13 bases lying between them. This CDR3 region has 16 residues. For the CDR3, the DNA is TGTGCCAGCAGCCAAGGGGCCGTCCGAAATAATGAAAAACTGTTTTTT. It specifies CASSQGAVRNNEKLFF.

V is TRBV27 and J is TRBJ1-1; 11 positions agree with TRBD1. V shed 4 bases and J 1 base; nucleotides not matched to a gene: 5. The CDR3 contains 16 residues. Germline CDR1 is MNHEY and CDR2 is SMNVEV (reference sequence). The CDR3 DNA reads TGTGCCAGCAGTTCGGACAGGGGGCTGGGGAACACTGAAGCTTTCTTT. This gives the protein CASSSDRGLGNTEAFF.

The table lists this clone with a few counts. The rearrangement links TRBV28 to TRBJ2-7; 10 bases map to TRBD1. Germline V gene data show CDR1 as MDHEN and CDR2 as SYDVKM. J was trimmed by 4 bases and V by 5 bases; bases with no gene match: 8. The CDR3 covers 15 residues. The CDR3 DNA is TGTGCCAGCAGTCACCGACAGGGGGCTCATTACGAGCAGTACGTC. Protein product: CASSHRQGAHYEQYV.

This chain links TRBV5-1 with TRBJ2-1; 8 bases are shared with TRBD2. V lost 6 bases and J lost 4; bases outside the gene matches: 9. Looked up from germline, CDR1 is SGHRS and CDR2 is YFSETQ. The CDR3 length is 15 residues. CDR3 sequence (DNA): TGCGCCAGCACCATCACTAGCGGACGTTACAATGAGCAGTTCTTC. Its translation is CASTITSGRYNEQFF.

The genes are TRBV11-2 and TRBJ1-1; D uncertain. V gave up 5 bases and J gave up 1 base, with 11 bases separating them. This CDR3 has 14 amino acids. CDR1 is SGHAT, CDR2 FQNNGV, per germline. The CDR3 bases are TGTGCCAGCAGCAAGACATCCAAGAACACTGAAGCTTTCTTT. Translating it yields CASSKTSKNTEAFF.

This sequence joins TRBV25-1 and TRBJ1-1; the match to TRBD1 covers 8 bases. V was pared by 5 bases and J by 6 bases, with 8 bases of the junction left unmatched. CDR1 MGHDK and CDR2 SYGVNS come from the germline V gene. There are 14 residues in the CDR3. The CDR3 is CASSRPQQGAEAFF. Written as DNA, the CDR3 is TGTGCCAGCAGTCGTCCGCAACAGGGGGCTGAAGCTTTCTTT.

This chain uses TRBV18 with TRBJ1-4, with D perhaps matching TRBD1 (5 bases). The ends were cut back, 4 bases at V and 7 bases at J, with 10 bases in the middle. Germline lookup yields CDR1 KGHSH and CDR2 LQKENI. The CDR3 is 13 amino acids. The CDR3 nucleotides are TGTGCCAGCTCACGGGACTATTCTGAAAAACTGTTTTTT. Translated: CASSRDYSEKLFF.

The V gene is TRBV5-1, the J gene TRBJ2-3; possible D gene TRBD2, 6 bases. The V end was cut by 5 bases, the J end by 4 bases, with 29 bases between. The CDR3 loop spans 19 amino acids. The germline gives CDR1 SGHRS, CDR2 YFSETQ. The CDR3 region has the DNA TGCGCCAGCAGTCTTGCTTTGGTTGGCGGGACGGGGAGTGCAGATACGCAGTATTTT. It yields the protein CASSLALVGGTGSADTQYF.

This chain connects TRBV5-1 to TRBJ2-2; TRBD2 agrees at 7 bases. The CDR3 contains 16 residues. The germline gives CDR1 SGHRS, CDR2 YFSETQ. The V gene end was trimmed by 3 bases and the J gene end by 7 bases; junction bases not matched to a gene: 12. This chain's CDR3 is CASSSLGGGPGGELFF. CDR3 sequence (DNA): TGCGCCAGCAGCTCCCTTGGCGGGGGACCTGGCGGGGAGCTGTTTTTT.

Only a few counts were recorded for this clone. V is TRBV28 and J is TRBJ1-2, with D tentatively TRBD1 (5 bases). V dropped 0 bases and J dropped 8 bases, with 25 bases sitting between them. CDR3 length: 18 amino acids. Per germline, CDR1 MDHEN and CDR2 SYDVKM. CDR3 bases: TGTGCCAGCAGTTTATGGACAGCCACCTCCGGAGGGAGTGTGGGCTACACCTTC. Translated, it gives CASSLWTATSGGSVGYTF.

This CDR3 is CASRRAQSTRGTEAFF. CDR3 in DNA: TGTGCCAGCAGGAGAGCACAAAGCACACGAGGGACTGAAGCTTTCTTT. This sequence joins TRBV2 and TRBJ1-1; D is ambiguous. Trimming shortened V by 6 bases and J by 5 bases, and 22 bases separated the two germline ends. Germline assignment: CDR1 SNHLY and CDR2 FYNNEI. This CDR3 spans 16 amino acids.

The gene calls are TRBV28 and TRBJ2-5, with 12 positions matching TRBD1. With 8 bases clipped from V and 5 bases from J, the junction kept 18 bases outside the gene matches. CDR1 is MDHEN and CDR2 is SYDVKM in the germline V gene. This CDR3 spans 18 amino acids. In nucleotides, the CDR3 is TGTGCCAGCGGCGCGGTCTCCTGGGACAGGGGGCATTGGGAGACCCAGTACTTC. Encoded protein: CASGAVSWDRGHWETQYF.

This chain joins TRBV5-6 and TRBJ2-5; 10 bases line up with TRBD1. This CDR3 has 17 amino acids. J lost 6 bases, V lost 0 bases, and 11 bases had no gene match. Germline CDR1 is SGHDT and CDR2 is YYEEEE. The CDR3 nucleotides are TGTGCCAGCAGCTTGGACGTGCGGGACAGGGGAGGAAAGACCCAGTACTTC. Translated: CASSLDVRDRGGKTQYF. Based on the CDR3 plus reference TRBV5-6 and TRBJ2-5, the full variable domain is DAGVTQSPTHLIKTRGQQVTLRCSPKSGHDTVSWYQQALGQGPQFIFQYYEEEERQRGNFPDRFSGHQFPNYSSELNVNALLLGDSALYLCASSLDVRDRGGKTQYFGPGTRLLVL.